One sample yielded the 19 T cell receptor beta chains listed below, sequenced in a study of early T cells in non-severe SARS-CoV-2 infection. TCRdb independently ran MiXCR on the 5' RACE reads; one entry per CDR3 protein. This sample has around 67,000 distinct CDR3 sequences, with about an eighth found just once. Sequencing used whole blood. The receptor set was obtained from an adult who was a healthcare worker with PCR-confirmed SARS-CoV-2 infection or an uninfected control (not recorded which).

This clonotype was recorded at least ten times. The J gene is TRBJ2-7, the V gene TRBV30; 11 bases match TRBD2. Germline V gene sequence: CDR1 GTSNPN, CDR2 SVGIG (reference sequence). Trimming took 3 bases from V and 5 from J; bases not matched to a gene: 6. This CDR3 contains 14 residues. The CDR3 loop reads CAWRDSGRADEQYF. DNA of the CDR3: TGTGCCTGGAGGGATAGCGGGAGGGCCGACGAGCAGTACTTC. Based on the CDR3 plus reference TRBV30 and TRBJ2-7, the full variable domain is SQTIHQWPATLVQPVGSPLSLECTVEGTSNPNLYWYRQAAGRGLQLLFYSVGIGQISSEVPQNLSASRPQDRQFILSSKKLLLSDSGFYLCAWRDSGRADEQYFGPGTRLTVT.

In its sample, this clonotype was seen many times. V and J are TRBV11-3 and TRBJ2-1, with TRBD1 identical over 7 bases. CDR3 length: 14 amino acids. The J segment lost 3 bases and the V segment lost 5 bases, leaving 4 bases of the junction unmatched. Germline assignment: CDR1 SGHNT and CDR2 YENEEA. This CDR3 reads CASSPRDSYNEQFF. The CDR3 coding sequence is TGTGCCAGCAGCCCTCGGGACAGCTACAATGAGCAGTTCTTC.

This clonotype was detected ten times or more. The chain carries TRBV12-3 or TRBV12-4 and TRBJ2-7; the D call may be TRBD1 or TRBD2 (6 bases each). CDR3 length equals 14 residues. V was shortened by 5 bases and J by 0 bases, with 11 bases between the two germline ends. For the CDR3, the DNA is TGTGCCAGCAGTCGGTCGGGGGCCTCCTACGAGCAGTACTTC. Residues: CASSRSGASYEQYF.

This clonotype was detected many times. This chain uses TRBV20-1 with TRBJ1-4; no firm D call. The V end was cut by 0 bases, the J end by 0 bases, with 14 bases between. Germline values: CDR1 DFQATT, CDR2 SNEGSKA (reference sequence). The CDR3 loop spans 17 amino acids. The CDR3 reads CSARDPQAAATNEKLFF. In nucleotides, the CDR3 is TGCAGTGCTAGAGATCCCCAGGCGGCTGCAACTAATGAAAAACTGTTTTTT.

This clonotype was detected ten times or more. The chain combines TRBV7-8 with TRBJ2-5, with TRBD2 matching 7 bases. The CDR3 length is 17 residues. Trimming removed 4 bases from V and 3 bases from J; junction bases left unmatched: 14. The germline V gene has CDR1 SGHVS and CDR2 FQNEAQ. The CDR3: CASSSQSFGTMKETQYF. In nucleotides, the CDR3 is TGTGCCAGCAGCTCGCAGTCGTTTGGGACTATGAAAGAGACCCAGTACTTC.

In its sample, this clonotype was seen many times. This rearrangement joins TRBV11-2 to TRBJ1-5; D gene uncertain. Per germline, CDR1 SGHAT and CDR2 FQNNGV. The V end was cut by 4 bases, the J end by 3 bases, with 7 bases between. This CDR3 has 13 residues. Here the CDR3 reads CASSSGNNQPQHF. For the CDR3, the DNA is TGTGCCAGCAGCTCCGGGAACAATCAGCCCCAGCATTTT.

This clonotype was counted at least ten times. The CDR3 sequence is CASSLELRGRSLRTEAFF. As DNA, the CDR3 is TGTGCCAGCAGCTTGGAGCTCCGAGGTCGCTCCTTGAGAACTGAAGCTTTCTTT. The chain uses TRBV7-2 and TRBJ1-1; D remains unclear. The CDR3 runs 18 residues. Germline V lookup: CDR1 SGHTA, CDR2 FQGNSA. Deletions cut 3 bases from V and 5 bases from J, with 25 bases between.

This clonotype was recorded at least ten times. V gene TRBV4-2 combines with J gene TRBJ1-5; D not resolved. The CDR3 runs 13 residues. Per germline, CDR1 LGHNA and CDR2 YNFKEQ. Trimming removed 0 bases at V and 6 bases at J, with 6 bases between. DNA of the CDR3: TGTGCCAGCAGCCAAGAATGGGGTCAGCCCCAGCATTTT. Translated, it gives CASSQEWGQPQHF.

Only a few counts were recorded for this clonotype. This chain links TRBV7-9 with TRBJ1-5; D is uncertain. Per the germline V gene, CDR1 is SEHNR and CDR2 is FQNEAQ (reference sequence). This CDR3 region has 15 residues. V was trimmed by 5 bases and J by 3 bases, leaving 14 bases between them. The CDR3: CASSVGTGVNQPQHF. CDR3 in DNA: TGTGCCAGCAGCGTCGGTACCGGGGTCAATCAGCCCCAGCATTTT. Full variable domain (remainder filled in from reference TRBV7-9 and TRBJ1-5): DTGVSQNPRHKITKRGQNVTFRCDPISEHNRLYWYRQTLGQGPEFLTYFQNEAQLEKSRLLSDRFSAERPKGSFSTLEIQRTEQGDSAMYLCASSVGTGVNQPQHFGDGTRLSIL.

This clonotype has ten or more counts. The chain has TRBV20-1 and TRBJ2-2, with D tentatively TRBD2 (6 bases). Germline V lookup: CDR1 DFQATT, CDR2 SNEGSKA (reference sequence). Trimming cost V 1 base and J 6 bases, with 9 bases left between them. This CDR3 is built from 13 residues. The CDR3 loop is CSARAPGAGELFF. The CDR3 region has the DNA TGCAGTGCTAGAGCCCCGGGGGCCGGGGAGCTGTTTTTT.

The genes are TRBV7-2 and TRBJ2-2; D unclear. V dropped 0 bases and J dropped 1 base, with 3 bases sitting between them. Germline V CDR1 and CDR2: SGHTA, FQGNSA. The CDR3 is made up of 14 amino acids. As DNA, the CDR3 is TGTGCCAGCAGCTTAGCGGAGAACACCGGGGAGCTGTTTTTT. It yields the protein CASSLAENTGELFF.

This clonotype has ten or more counts. The rearrangement links TRBV2 to TRBJ2-6; no firm D call. This CDR3 comprises 15 residues. Trimming pared 7 bases from V and 0 bases from J, leaving 10 bases between. Germline V lookup: CDR1 SNHLY, CDR2 FYNNEI. Here the CDR3 DNA reads TGTGCCAGCATGTTAGTTGTCTCTGGGGCCAACGTCCTGACTTTC. Protein: CASMLVVSGANVLTF.

CDR3: CASSQEGRGPYYEQYF. In nucleotides, the CDR3 is TGTGCCAGCAGCCAGGAGGGGCGGGGGCCATACTACGAGCAGTACTTC. V and J are TRBV7-9 and TRBJ2-7, with D possibly TRBD2 on 7 matching bases. The germline V gene encodes CDR1 SEHNR and CDR2 FQNEAQ (reference sequence). CDR3 length equals 16 residues. Deletions cut 5 bases from V and 3 bases from J, with 20 bases between.

The CDR3 loop is CSVGRVVSETQYF. CDR3 nucleotides: TGCAGCGTTGGACGGGTGGTGTCGGAGACCCAGTACTTC. The chain uses TRBV29-1 and TRBJ2-5; the D is unclear. This CDR3 comprises 13 residues. Between the trimmed V and J ends, which lost 4 bases and 5 bases, there was a span of 14 bases. CDR1 and CDR2 (germline): SQVTM, ANQGSEA.

This clonotype was recorded at least ten times. The V and J genes are TRBV18 and TRBJ1-1, with 7 bases matching TRBD1. The junction had 16 bases not matched to a gene; V was cut back by 6 bases and J by 6 bases. The CDR3 is 16 amino acids. The germline CDR1 and CDR2 sequences are KGHSH and LQKENI. The CDR3 DNA is TGTGCCAGCTCTCAAACCGGGGAAGGGGGCAAGGCTGAAGCTTTCTTT. Amino acid sequence: CASSQTGEGGKAEAFF.

The genes are TRBV28 and TRBJ2-7, with D perhaps matching TRBD1 or TRBD2 (5 bases each). The CDR3 sequence is 12 residues long. Trimming took off 3 bases at V and 5 bases at J, with 8 bases between the two ends. CDR1 is MDHEN and CDR2 is SYDVKM in the germline V gene. This CDR3 is CASSFEGNEQYF. In DNA, the CDR3 is TGTGCCAGCAGTTTTGAGGGGAACGAGCAGTACTTC.

This clonotype was counted many times. The chain employs TRBV7-9 and TRBJ2-1, with no clear D. CDR3 length: 12 amino acids. Looked up from germline, CDR1 is SEHNR and CDR2 is FQNEAQ (reference sequence). Trimming cost V 5 bases and J 9 bases, with 11 bases left between them. The CDR3 spells CASSPPVFEQFF. The CDR3 DNA is TGTGCCAGCAGCCCACCGGTGTTTGAGCAGTTCTTC.

The rearrangement links TRBV6-2 or TRBV6-3 to TRBJ2-7; D ambiguous. This CDR3 is 12 amino acids long. Germline-derived CDR1 and CDR2 are MNHEY and SVGEGT. V gave up 5 bases and J gave up 4 bases, with 9 bases separating them. The CDR3 spells CASSPGRYEQYF. The CDR3 DNA is TGTGCCAGCAGTCCCGGGCGTTACGAGCAGTACTTC.

There are many counts of this clonotype. This chain uses TRBV20-1 with TRBJ2-6; 9 positions agree with TRBD1. The CDR3 is made up of 15 amino acids. V was clipped by 3 bases and J by 3 bases; unmatched bases: 3. In germline, CDR1 is DFQATT, CDR2 SNEGSKA (reference sequence). In DNA form, the CDR3 reads TGCAGTGCTAGTCACAGGGGGCGTGGGGCCAACGTCCTGACTTTC. Amino acids: CSASHRGRGANVLTF.